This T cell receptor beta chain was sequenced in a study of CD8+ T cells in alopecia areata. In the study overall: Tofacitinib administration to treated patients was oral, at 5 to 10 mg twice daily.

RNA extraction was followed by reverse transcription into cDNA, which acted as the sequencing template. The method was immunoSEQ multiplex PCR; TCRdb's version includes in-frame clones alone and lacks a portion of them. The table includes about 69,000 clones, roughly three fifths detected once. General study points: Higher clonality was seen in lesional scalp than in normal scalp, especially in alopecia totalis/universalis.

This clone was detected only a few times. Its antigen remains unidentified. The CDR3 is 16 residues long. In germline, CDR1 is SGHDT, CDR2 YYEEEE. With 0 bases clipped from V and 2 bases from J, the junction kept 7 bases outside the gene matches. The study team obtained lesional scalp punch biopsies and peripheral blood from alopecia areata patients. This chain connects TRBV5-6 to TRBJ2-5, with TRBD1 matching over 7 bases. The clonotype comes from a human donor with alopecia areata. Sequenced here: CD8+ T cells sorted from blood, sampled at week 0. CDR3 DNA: TGTGCCAGCAGCTTGGGTGCCGGGACAGCTCAAGAGACCCAGTACTTC. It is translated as CASSLGAGTAQETQYF.